This T cell receptor beta chain came from a study of OX40 agonist ivuxolimab in advanced cancers. Study information: Dose-escalation patients' cancers were hepatocellular carcinoma, melanoma, renal cell or head and neck cancer. Study-wide results and limits: CD4+ and CD8+ blood T cells expanded clonally by week 6 at 0.1 to 3.0 mg/kg. CD8+ T cells averaged more expanded clones than CD4+.

This clone was detected a few times. Its target is not known. The V gene's germline CDR1 is MNHEY and CDR2 SMNVEV (reference sequence). Trimming left V 6 bases short and J 2 bases short, with 14 bases between. The CDR3 consists of 15 residues. Measured with immunoSEQ multiplex PCR; TCRdb has only the in-frame clones, and not every one. The sample records under 70,000 clones, 85% to 90% being singletons. The chain is built from TRBV27 and TRBJ1-5, with D uncertain. This receptor was identified in an adult with an advanced solid tumor such as melanoma, head and neck, liver or kidney cancer. The sequencing used CD4+ or CD8+ T cells sorted from blood, collected in a trial of the OX40 agonist ivuxolimab. The CDR3 reads CASRAGGLGNQPQHF. CDR3 nucleotides: TGTGCCAGCAGGGCTGGAGGGTTAGGCAATCAGCCCCAGCATTTT.